Below are 18 T cell receptor beta chains sequenced from a single sample in a study of shared clonotypes between healthy human individuals. This table comes from immunoSEQ multiplex PCR, and its TCRdb copy is limited to in-frame clones, with some not included. The repertoire holds some 530,000 clones, more than 65% seen once, with roughly 12% in the top ten. Specimen: PBMCs. Receptor source: a woman aged 40 to 50 in good health. Some clones in this sample may be carry-over from other donors' samples.

Of note for this clone: A single base is all that separates this from a far larger clone, so a read error is likely. This chain joins TRBV5-1 and TRBJ1-2, with 7 bases that match TRBD1. CDR1 SGHRS and CDR2 YFSETQ come from the germline V gene. This CDR3 is built from 15 residues. The trim removed 5 bases at V and 4 bases at J, leaving 11 bases unmatched. The CDR3 sequence is CASSPTGDTVYGYTF. The CDR3 DNA reads as TGCGCCAGCAGTCCCACAGGGGACACGGTCTATGGCTACACCTTC. The full variable domain, its missing parts supplied by reference TRBV5-1 and TRBJ1-2, is KAGVTQTPRYLIKTRGQQVTLSCSPISGHRSVSWYQQTPGQGLQFLFEYFSETQRNKGNFPGRFSGRQFSNSRSEMNVSTLELGDSALYLCASSPTGDTVYGYTFGSGTRLTVV.

The gene calls are TRBV6-5 and TRBJ1-4; 8 bases are a match to TRBD1. Germline V gives CDR1 MNHEY, CDR2 SVGAGI. V lost 6 bases, J lost 5 bases, and 8 bases stayed unmatched. This CDR3 is built from 15 residues. This CDR3 is CASSGLQGENEKLFF. CDR3 sequence (DNA): TGTGCCAGCAGCGGCCTACAGGGGGAGAATGAAAAACTGTTTTTT.

The chain joins TRBV19 to TRBJ2-7, with D hard to call. Deletions cut 3 bases from V and 4 bases from J, with 10 bases between. Germline V CDR1 and CDR2: LNHDA, SQIVND (reference sequence). This CDR3 contains 13 residues. The CDR3 DNA sequence: TGTGCCAGTAGTATCTCCAGGTGGTACGAGCAGTACTTC. Its translation is CASSISRWYEQYF.

This chain joins TRBV7-2 and TRBJ1-2; no firm D call. Trimming took 1 base from V and 4 from J, leaving 4 bases between them. Germline-derived CDR1 and CDR2 are SGHTA and FQGNSA. This CDR3 contains 12 residues. This CDR3 is CASSLVPYGYTF. The CDR3 DNA reads as TGTGCCAGCAGCTTAGTACCCTATGGCTACACCTTC.

The V and J genes are TRBV29-1 and TRBJ2-1; the match to TRBD2 covers 12 bases. V gave up 3 bases and J gave up 13 bases; unmatched junction bases: 4. CDR3 length equals 12 residues. Germline CDR1 reads SQVTM; CDR2 reads ANQGSEA. CDR3 sequence (DNA): TGCAGCGTTGAGACTAGCGGGAGTCTTCAGTTCTTC. It yields the protein CSVETSGSLQFF.

In the case of this clone: A far larger clone is one base from this, pointing to a likely read error. Since the CDR3 does not end with the conserved phenylalanine or tryptophan, this likely comes from a read error. DNA of the CDR3: TGTGCCATCAGTCCCCGGGCGGGGAGTTTGGACACTGAAGCTTTCTCT. This gives the protein CAISPRAGSLDTEAFS. This chain connects TRBV10-3 to TRBJ1-1, with unresolved D. Germline V gene sequence: CDR1 ENHRY, CDR2 SYGVKD. V dropped 5 bases and J dropped 3 bases, with 19 bases sitting between them. CDR3 size: 16 residues.

This chain joins TRBV2 and TRBJ1-4; the D gene is possibly TRBD1 (6 bases). Trimming took 3 bases from V and 12 from J, leaving 14 bases between them. This CDR3 is 13 amino acids long. The germline V gene encodes CDR1 SNHLY and CDR2 FYNNEI. CDR3 DNA sequence: TGTGCCAGCAGTGATTGGGAGGGGGACCAACTGTTTTTT. Translated, it gives CASSDWEGDQLFF.

The chain joins TRBV19 to TRBJ2-7, with D unclear. V shed 1 base and J shed 5 bases, with 12 bases lying between them. This CDR3 has 14 amino acids. CDR1 and CDR2 from the germline V gene are LNHDA and SQIVND (reference sequence). The CDR3 sequence is CASSIGYTIHEQYF. As DNA, the CDR3 is TGTGCCAGTAGTATAGGGTACACGATCCACGAGCAGTACTTC. The full variable domain, with the rest looked up from reference TRBV19 and TRBJ2-7, is DGGITQSPKYLFRKEGQNVTLSCEQNLNHDAMYWYRQDPGQGLRLIYYSQIVNDFQKGDIAEGYSVSREKKESFPLTVTSAQKNPTAFYLCASSIGYTIHEQYFGPGTRLTVT.

This clone occurred once. The chain combines TRBV5-1 with TRBJ2-3; D might be TRBD1 or TRBD2, each matching 5 bases. This CDR3 is built from 15 residues. V lost 4 bases and J lost 2, with 14 bases in between. The germline V gene encodes CDR1 SGHRS and CDR2 YFSETQ. Here the CDR3 DNA reads TGCGCCAGCAGCCTCCGGGGCCCCCCCACAGATACGCAGTATTTT. Its protein is CASSLRGPPTDTQYF. The full variable domain, completed using reference TRBV5-1 and TRBJ2-3, is KAGVTQTPRYLIKTRGQQVTLSCSPISGHRSVSWYQQTPGQGLQFLFEYFSETQRNKGNFPGRFSGRQFSNSRSEMNVSTLELGDSALYLCASSLRGPPTDTQYFGPGTRLTVL.

Remarks on this clone: A far larger clone is off by one base, so a read error is likely. The J gene is TRBJ2-7, the V gene TRBV4-3; possible D gene TRBD2, 6 bases. This CDR3 is 14 amino acids long. Germline-derived CDR1 and CDR2 are LGHNA and YSLEER. CDR3 nucleotide sequence: TGCGCCAGCAGCCAAGGTAGCGGAACCTACGGGCAGTACTTC. Translation: CASSQGSGTYGQYF.

A remark on this clone: A far more abundant clone sits one base away, making this likely a read error. J is TRBJ2-1 and V is TRBV28; either TRBD1 or TRBD2 may fit D (5 bases each). The CDR3 is 14 residues long. The V end was cut by 7 bases, the J end by 7 bases, with 17 bases between. The germline gives CDR1 MDHEN, CDR2 SYDVKM. The CDR3 nucleotides read TGTGCCAGCATTAAGGGGCTATCGGGAAATGAGCAGTTCTTC. Its translation is CASIKGLSGNEQFF.

V and J are TRBV19 and TRBJ2-7; 7 nucleotides align to TRBD2. The CDR3 is 16 amino acids. Germline V gene lookup returns CDR1 LNHDA and CDR2 SQIVND (reference sequence). J gave up 6 bases and V 4 bases, and 15 bases lay outside the gene matches. In DNA form, the CDR3 reads TGTGCCAGTAGTACCTATGGACTAGAGCCCTTACGCGAGCAGTACTTC. Amino acid sequence: CASSTYGLEPLREQYF.

The V and J genes are TRBV5-1 and TRBJ2-1, with D possibly TRBD2 on 5 matching bases. CDR3 length equals 15 residues. The V gene's germline CDR1 is SGHRS and CDR2 YFSETQ. Trimming cost V 0 bases and J 7 bases, with 14 bases left between them. The CDR3 region has the DNA TGCGCCAGCAGCTTGGAGGCTAGCATCCAAAATGAGCAGTTCTTC. Its translation is CASSLEASIQNEQFF.

This chain joins TRBV9 and TRBJ1-2; unclear D gene. Germline lookup yields CDR1 SGDLS and CDR2 YYNGEE. The CDR3 spans 11 residues. V lost 7 bases to trimming and J lost 4 bases, with 8 bases between them. CDR3 sequence reads: CASSRTYGYTF. The DNA of the CDR3 is TGTGCCAGCTCGAGGACCTATGGCTACACCTTC.

The V call is TRBV5-1, the J call TRBJ1-2; 9 nucleotides agree with TRBD1. Germline V gene data show CDR1 as SGHRS and CDR2 as YFSETQ. The CDR3 spans 15 residues. Trimming at V came to 2 bases and at J to 0 bases, leaving 2 bases not matched to a gene. DNA for the CDR3: TGCGCCAGCAGCTTCGGGACAGGGACTAACTATGGCTACACCTTC. Protein: CASSFGTGTNYGYTF.

This clone came up once. This chain connects TRBV2 to TRBJ1-4, with D perhaps TRBD1 (6 bases). Trimming removed 9 bases at V and 4 bases at J, with 15 bases between. Germline lookup yields CDR1 SNHLY and CDR2 FYNNEI. The CDR3 totals 14 residues. CDR3 nucleotides: TGTGCCAGTAGGACAGATAGTAATAATGAAAAACTGTTTTTT. This encodes CASRTDSNNEKLFF.

The chain joins TRBV28 to TRBJ2-1; 9 nucleotides align to TRBD2. CDR3 length: 14 residues. Germline V gene sequence: CDR1 MDHEN, CDR2 SYDVKM. V trimming: 10 bases; J trimming: 3 bases; junction bases outside the gene matches: 7. The DNA for the CDR3 is TGTGCCACCCAGCGGGAGGATATCTACAATGAGCAGTTCTTC. Protein sequence: CATQREDIYNEQFF.

To note about this clone: A far larger clone is one nucleotide away, so this likely arose from a read error. The chain is built from TRBV5-6 and TRBJ2-5, with D perhaps matching TRBD2 (5 bases). The CDR3 has 13 residues. Germline lookup yields CDR1 SGHDT and CDR2 YYEEEE. Trimming removed 4 bases at V and 4 bases at J, with 11 bases between. CDR3 sequence reads: CASSRVLGETQYF. The CDR3 nucleotides are TGTGCCAGCAGCAGGGTACTAGGAGAGACCCAGTACTTC.